The 26 T cell receptor beta chains reported below all come from one sample, sequenced in a study of control samples from healthy donors and cancer patients (dated by TCRdb to between 2020 and 2021). Libraries were built with the immunoSEQ multiplex PCR assay. Not all clones reach the TCRdb copy of this immuneACCESS table, which keeps in-frame sequences only. Checked studies attribute under half of the gap to unresolved V genes and leave the rest unexplained. The sample table shows 51,000 or so clones, and about four fifths are seen once. Over 9% of the sample comes from the top ten. The sample consisted of blood. The receptors here all came from a man between 65 and 79 years old in good health.

The chain couples TRBV12-5 to TRBJ2-7; tentatively, D is TRBD2 (5 bases). CDR1 is LGHNT, CDR2 FRNRAP, per germline. CDR3 length: 17 amino acids. V was trimmed by 2 bases and J by 0 bases, leaving 17 bases between them. This chain's CDR3 is CASGLSSRGGDSYEQYF. The CDR3 region has the DNA TGTGCTAGTGGTTTGTCCTCTCGGGGTGGGGACTCCTACGAGCAGTACTTC.

The gene calls are TRBV11-2 and TRBJ1-1, with D possibly matching TRBD1 (6 bases). The CDR3 is made up of 12 amino acids. The germline V gene has CDR1 SGHAT and CDR2 FQNNGV. With 4 bases removed from V and 9 bases from J, the gap between germline ends came to 12 bases. In DNA form, the CDR3 reads TGTGCCAGCAGCTCCGGGACAACCAAAGCTTTCTTT. This translates into CASSSGTTKAFF.

V gene TRBV18 combines with J gene TRBJ1-3; 7 bases line up with TRBD1. CDR1 is KGHSH, CDR2 LQKENI, per germline. There are 16 residues in the CDR3. Unmatched junction bases numbered 4, after V lost 2 bases and J lost 0 bases. The CDR3 here is CASSPKQGFSGNTIYF. The CDR3 DNA reads as TGTGCCAGCTCACCAAAACAGGGGTTCTCTGGAAACACCATATATTTT.

This clone appeared a single time. The chain has TRBV7-2 and TRBJ1-3; TRBD1 matches 8 bases. V lost 5 bases, J lost 0 bases, and 3 bases stayed unmatched. The CDR3 is made up of 15 amino acids. Germline CDR1 SGHTA, CDR2 FQGNSA. CDR3 sequence (DNA): TGTGCCAGCAGCCAAACAGGGGGCTCTGGAAACACCATATATTTT. This translates into CASSQTGGSGNTIYF. The full variable domain, in which reference TRBV7-2 and TRBJ1-3 provide the parts outside the CDR3, is GAGVSQSPSNKVTEKGKDVELRCDPISGHTALYWYRQSLGQGLEFLIYFQGNSAPDKSGLPSDRFSAERTGGSVSTLTIQRTQQEDSAVYLCASSQTGGSGNTIYFGEGSWLTVV.

The rearrangement links TRBV7-9 to TRBJ1-1, with D perhaps TRBD1 (5 bases). Trimming stripped 6 bases from V and 3 bases from J, with 11 bases between. Per the germline V gene, CDR1 is SEHNR and CDR2 is FQNEAQ (reference sequence). The CDR3 loop spans 13 amino acids. The CDR3 protein is CASRVQGDTEAFF. CDR3 coding DNA: TGTGCCAGCAGGGTCCAGGGAGACACTGAAGCTTTCTTT.

This rearrangement joins TRBV5-1 to TRBJ2-5; 9 bases map to TRBD1. CDR3 length equals 14 residues. Germline lookup yields CDR1 SGHRS and CDR2 YFSETQ. Germline trimming cut 4 bases from V and 3 bases from J; bases unmatched to any gene: 4. The CDR3 DNA sequence: TGCGCCAGCAGCCTCCGACAGGGGGAAGAGACCCAGTACTTC. Amino acid sequence: CASSLRQGEETQYF. Variable domain in full (rest from reference TRBV5-1 and TRBJ2-5): KAGVTQTPRYLIKTRGQQVTLSCSPISGHRSVSWYQQTPGQGLQFLFEYFSETQRNKGNFPGRFSGRQFSNSRSEMNVSTLELGDSALYLCASSLRQGEETQYFGPGTRLLVL.

This chain uses TRBV6-6 with TRBJ2-7; tentatively, D is TRBD1 (7 bases). The ends were cut back, 10 bases at V and 3 bases at J, with 13 bases in the middle. CDR3 size: 12 residues. The germline V gene has CDR1 MNHNY and CDR2 SVGAGI (reference sequence). The CDR3 region is CATRDSSYEQYF. The CDR3 region has the DNA TGTGCCACGCGGGACAGTAGCTACGAGCAGTACTTC.

This clone has only a few counts. The chain combines TRBV30 with TRBJ1-1; perhaps TRBD1 as D (5 bases). V lost 2 bases to trimming and J lost 1 base, with 11 bases between them. Germline V gene sequence: CDR1 GTSNPN, CDR2 SVGIG (reference sequence). CDR3 size: 14 residues. In DNA, the CDR3 is TGTGCCTGGAGTTGGGGGGGACCGAACACTGAAGCTTTCTTT. It is translated as CAWSWGGPNTEAFF.

In its sample, this clone was seen a few times. The DNA for the CDR3 is TGTGCCAGCTCCGATTCGTCGGGGTACACCGGGGAGCTGTTTTTT. It specifies CASSDSSGYTGELFF. V is TRBV18 and J is TRBJ2-2; TRBD2 is a possible D gene (5 bases). This CDR3 spans 15 amino acids. Per germline, CDR1 KGHSH and CDR2 LQKENI. V lost 6 bases and J 3 bases, leaving 14 bases between the germline ends.

V usage is TRBV3-1 (or the pseudogene TRBV3-2) and J usage is TRBJ2-7; tentative D call: TRBD2 (7 bases). Trimming removed 1 base at V and 3 bases at J, with 16 bases between. The germline V gene has CDR1 LGHDT and CDR2 YNNKEL (reference sequence). CDR3 length: 16 amino acids. The CDR3 coding sequence is TGTGCCAGCAGCCAAGTCGGGGGGCGGATCGGCTACGAGCAGTACTTC. Its protein is CASSQVGGRIGYEQYF.

The V and J genes are TRBV6-5 and TRBJ1-4; 10 bases are a match to TRBD1. The ends lost 2 bases at V and 8 bases at J; junction bases unmatched: 8. The CDR3 is made up of 16 amino acids. CDR1 and CDR2 from the germline V gene are MNHEY and SVGAGI. CDR3: CASSYPRTGGSEKLFF. CDR3 coding DNA: TGTGCCAGCAGTTACCCTCGGACAGGGGGTTCGGAAAAACTGTTTTTT.

A single count supports this clone. This chain uses TRBV21-1 with TRBJ2-1; whether TRBD2, the table's D call, matches the DNA was not checked. TRBV21-1 constitutes a pseudogene. The length of the CDR3 is 18 residues. CDR3 sequence: CASRGGGLAGVKFYEQFF. CDR3 DNA sequence: TGTGCCAGCCGAGGGGGGGGACTAGCGGGAGTAAAGTTTTATGAGCAGTTCTTC.

This clone came up a few times. The V and J genes are TRBV5-4 and TRBJ2-3; 9 nucleotides agree with TRBD1. Unmatched junction bases numbered 4, after V lost 5 bases and J lost 0 bases. Germline V gene data show CDR1 as SGHNT and CDR2 as YYREEE (reference sequence). The CDR3 contains 15 residues. CDR3 residues: CASSSGTGSTDTQYF. CDR3 nucleotide sequence: TGTGCCAGCAGTTCCGGGACAGGGAGCACAGATACGCAGTATTTT.

The V call is TRBV5-1, the J call TRBJ2-4; 7 bases are shared with TRBD1. The germline gives CDR1 SGHRS, CDR2 YFSETQ. Trimming at V came to 1 base and at J to 8 bases, leaving 6 bases not matched to a gene. The CDR3 totals 14 residues. CDR3 in DNA: TGCGCCAGCAGCTTGCGAGGGGGCAGAGACATTCAGTACTTC. Translation: CASSLRGGRDIQYF.

This rearrangement joins TRBV5-1 to TRBJ1-1, with D possibly matching TRBD1 (5 bases). In germline, CDR1 is SGHRS, CDR2 YFSETQ. This CDR3 is 14 amino acids long. V was trimmed by 2 bases and J by 3 bases, leaving 11 bases between them. DNA for the CDR3: TGCGCCAGCAGCTTATCAGGGAGGGACACTGAAGCTTTCTTT. Protein: CASSLSGRDTEAFF.

This sequence joins TRBV18 and TRBJ2-3; the D gene is possibly TRBD2 (7 bases). The length of the CDR3 is 14 residues. Per the germline V gene, CDR1 is KGHSH and CDR2 is LQKENI. V lost 3 bases and J 3 bases, leaving 10 bases between the germline ends. This CDR3 reads CASSPEGGTDTQYF. The CDR3, as DNA: TGTGCCAGCTCACCCGAGGGGGGGACAGATACGCAGTATTTT.

The rearrangement links TRBV2 to TRBJ2-1, with D possibly being TRBD2 (5 bases). Deletions cut 7 bases from V and 0 bases from J, with 10 bases between. Germline values: CDR1 SNHLY, CDR2 FYNNEI. The CDR3 contains 14 residues. Here the CDR3 reads CASTVEGSYNEQFF. The CDR3 DNA follows: TGTGCCAGCACCGTAGAGGGCTCCTACAATGAGCAGTTCTTC.

The chain uses TRBV30 and TRBJ1-4, with TRBD1 matching over 9 bases. The V gene's germline CDR1 is GTSNPN and CDR2 SVGIG (reference sequence). The trim removed 5 bases at V and 8 bases at J, leaving 9 bases unmatched. The CDR3 contains 14 residues. CDR3 loop: CAWDTGTGPEKLFF. The CDR3 DNA reads TGTGCCTGGGATACCGGGACAGGGCCGGAAAAACTGTTTTTT.

In its sample, this clone was seen once. The chain joins TRBV19 to TRBJ1-2; 8 bases match TRBD1. Germline values: CDR1 LNHDA, CDR2 SQIVND (reference sequence). V lost 7 bases to trimming and J lost 6 bases; unmatched junction nucleotides: 7. This CDR3 has 13 residues. The CDR3 DNA reads as TGTGCCAGTATTAGTCAGGGGGCAGATGGCTACACCTTC. Translation gives CASISQGADGYTF.

This rearrangement joins TRBV19 to TRBJ2-1; tentatively, D is TRBD2 (7 bases). Germline V gene data show CDR1 as LNHDA and CDR2 as SQIVND (reference sequence). V lost 5 bases to trimming and J lost 4 bases, with 15 bases between them. CDR3 length: 15 residues. CDR3 nucleotide sequence: TGTGCCAGTAGTCGGGGGGCCCCCTTGTACAATGAGCAGTTCTTC. Translated, it gives CASSRGAPLYNEQFF.

The chain has TRBV6-5 and TRBJ1-1; TRBD1 might be the D (5 bases). CDR3 length equals 14 residues. V shed 0 bases and J shed 5 bases, with 10 bases lying between them. CDR1 is MNHEY, CDR2 SVGAGI, per germline. The CDR3 DNA reads TGTGCCAGCAGTTACTCCATGGGGGGAACTGAAGCTTTCTTT. Amino acid sequence: CASSYSMGGTEAFF.

This clone was recorded only once. CDR3 in DNA: TGTGCCAGCAGCCGAGGGGGGAGGGGGGTCGCTGAAAAACTGTTTTTT. Translated: CASSRGGRGVAEKLFF. This sequence joins TRBV3-1 (or the pseudogene TRBV3-2) and TRBJ1-4; D is possibly TRBD1 (6 bases). The V and J ends lost 4 bases and 7 bases respectively, with 19 bases between them. Per the germline V gene, CDR1 is LGHDT and CDR2 is YNNKEL (reference sequence). CDR3 length equals 16 residues.

The chain recombines TRBV7-9 with TRBJ1-1; D might be TRBD1 (5 bases). Germline V gene data show CDR1 as SEHNR and CDR2 as FQNEAQ (reference sequence). The ends were cut back, 5 bases at V and 5 bases at J, with 12 bases in the middle. The CDR3 is made up of 13 amino acids. The CDR3 loop reads CASSAGAETEAFF. Written as DNA, the CDR3 is TGTGCCAGCAGCGCTGGGGCGGAGACTGAAGCTTTCTTT.

The V gene is TRBV11-2, the J gene TRBJ1-1; D ambiguous. Germline V gene lookup returns CDR1 SGHAT and CDR2 FQNNGV. Trimming removed 1 base from V and 5 bases from J, with 5 bases in between. The length of the CDR3 is 12 residues. CDR3 sequence (DNA): TGTGCCAGCAGCTTAGTGGAGACTGAAGCTTTCTTT. Amino acids: CASSLVETEAFF. Filled out from reference TRBV11-2 and TRBJ1-1, the complete variable domain reads EAGVAQSPRYKIIEKRQSVAFWCNPISGHATLYWYQQILGQGPKLLIQFQNNGVVDDSQLPKDRFSAERLKGVDSTLKIQPAKLEDSAVYLCASSLVETEAFFGQGTRLTVV.

The chain combines TRBV3-1 (or the pseudogene TRBV3-2) with TRBJ2-5; 7 bases are shared with TRBD2. The ends lost 4 bases at V and 5 bases at J; junction bases unmatched: 7. The germline V gene has CDR1 LGHDT and CDR2 YNNKEL (reference sequence). The CDR3 consists of 14 residues. CDR3 protein: CASSPTSVRETQYF. The CDR3 DNA reads as TGTGCCAGCAGCCCCACTAGCGTTCGTGAGACCCAGTACTTC.

The V call is TRBV30, the J call TRBJ2-7, with TRBD1 identical over 9 bases. CDR1 is GTSNPN, CDR2 SVGIG, per germline (reference sequence). The CDR3 totals 13 residues. Trimming removed 3 bases from V and 3 bases from J; junction bases left unmatched: 3. CDR3 DNA: TGTGCCTGGAGGACAGGGGGACGCTACGAGCAGTACTTC. This gives the protein CAWRTGGRYEQYF.